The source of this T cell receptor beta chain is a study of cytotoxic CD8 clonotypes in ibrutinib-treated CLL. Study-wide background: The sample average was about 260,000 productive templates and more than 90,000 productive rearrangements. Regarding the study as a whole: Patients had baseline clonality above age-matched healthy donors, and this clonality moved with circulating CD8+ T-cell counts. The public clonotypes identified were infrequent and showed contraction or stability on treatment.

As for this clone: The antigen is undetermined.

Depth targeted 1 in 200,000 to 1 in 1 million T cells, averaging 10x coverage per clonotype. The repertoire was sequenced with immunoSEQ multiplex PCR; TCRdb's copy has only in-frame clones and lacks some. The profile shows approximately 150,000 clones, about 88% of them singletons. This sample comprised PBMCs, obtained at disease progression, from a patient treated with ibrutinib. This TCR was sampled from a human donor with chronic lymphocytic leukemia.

The CDR3 nucleotides read TGCGCCAGCAGCTTGGGTAGACTTGGCTACACCTTC. Its translation is CASSLGRLGYTF. The chain combines TRBV5-1 with TRBJ1-2; no definite D call. Germline assignment: CDR1 SGHRS and CDR2 YFSETQ. The CDR3 loop spans 12 amino acids. V was shortened by 0 bases and J by 7 bases, with 7 bases between the two germline ends. Together with reference TRBV5-1 and TRBJ1-2, the CDR3 gives the full variable domain: KAGVTQTPRYLIKTRGQQVTLSCSPISGHRSVSWYQQTPGQGLQFLFEYFSETQRNKGNFPGRFSGRQFSNSRSEMNVSTLELGDSALYLCASSLGRLGYTFGSGTRLTVV.